A selection of T cell receptor beta chains follows, all from one sample in a study of T cells in Graves' hyperthyroidism and ophthalmopathy. Using its own MiXCR run on the multiplex PCR reads, TCRdb lists one record per CDR3 protein. Here the sample spans around 400,000 distinct CDR3 sequences, approximately 13% being singletons. The source material was blood. Receptor source: a woman between 18 and 29 years old with Graves' hyperthyroidism. CDR3s include the opening cysteine and the closing phenylalanine or tryptophan. Fields, in order: V gene, clone size, D gene, J gene, CDR3 protein, CDR3 DNA. D genes are given only for firm matches. Clone size is shown for a subset of rows, as once, few, many or a class of expanded clone.

v_call: TRBV28
clone_size: many
d_call: NA
j_call: TRBJ1-1
cdr3_aa: CASFMTENTEAFF
cdr3_nt: TGTGCCAGTTTTATGACAGAAAACACTGAAGCTTTCTTT

v_call: TRBV7-9
clone_size: NA
d_call: NA
j_call: TRBJ1-4
cdr3_aa: CASSLLSVEKLFF
cdr3_nt: TGTGCCAGCAGCTTACTATCTGTGGAAAAACTGTTTTTT

v_call: TRBV7-9
clone_size: many
d_call: NA
j_call: TRBJ2-5
cdr3_aa: CASSLAGSETQYF
cdr3_nt: TGTGCCAGCAGCTTAGCAGGGTCAGAGACCCAGTACTTC

v_call: TRBV7-2
clone_size: many
d_call: TRBD2
j_call: TRBJ2-7
cdr3_aa: CASSAGTSGRYEQYF
cdr3_nt: TGTGCCAGCAGCGCGGGGACTAGCGGACGCTACGAGCAGTACTTC

v_call: TRBV7-8
clone_size: many
d_call: TRBD1
j_call: TRBJ1-5
cdr3_aa: CASSLNRGRGREPQHF
cdr3_nt: TGTGCCAGCAGCTTAAATAGGGGGCGAGGGCGGGAGCCCCAGCATTTT

v_call: TRBV20-1
clone_size: few
d_call: NA
j_call: TRBJ2-7
cdr3_aa: CSASWEGLTYEQYF
cdr3_nt: TGCAGTGCCAGTTGGGAAGGGTTAACCTACGAGCAGTACTTC

v_call: TRBV20-1
clone_size: NA
d_call: TRBD2
j_call: TRBJ2-7
cdr3_aa: CSARPRTSGAITFSYEQYF
cdr3_nt: TGCAGTGCTAGACCCAGGACTAGCGGGGCCATAACATTTTCCTACGAGCAGTACTTC

v_call: TRBV18
clone_size: many
d_call: NA
j_call: TRBJ1-3
cdr3_aa: CASSPNSLGQSGNTIYF
cdr3_nt: TGTGCCAGCTCACCCAACAGCCTAGGACAGTCCGGAAACACCATATATTTT

v_call: TRBV7-9
clone_size: many
d_call: NA
j_call: TRBJ1-2
cdr3_aa: CASSPEVIYGYTF
cdr3_nt: TGTGCCAGCAGCCCCGAAGTGATCTATGGCTACACCTTC

v_call: TRBV29-1
clone_size: many
d_call: TRBD1
j_call: TRBJ1-4
cdr3_aa: CSATTGTANEKLFF
cdr3_nt: TGCAGCGCAACTACCGGGACAGCTAATGAAAAACTGTTTTTT

v_call: TRBV2
clone_size: many
d_call: NA
j_call: TRBJ2-7
cdr3_aa: CASLRDSYEQYF
cdr3_nt: TGTGCCAGCTTAAGGGACTCCTACGAGCAGTACTTC

v_call: TRBV9
clone_size: few
d_call: TRBD1
j_call: TRBJ1-2
cdr3_aa: CASSGILQGRGGYTF
cdr3_nt: TGTGCCAGCAGCGGAATACTACAGGGGAGAGGGGGCTACACCTTC

v_call: TRBV6-1
clone_size: few
d_call: TRBD1
j_call: TRBJ2-6
cdr3_aa: CASTTGTGLSGANVLTF
cdr3_nt: TGTGCCAGCACTACCGGGACAGGGCTCTCTGGGGCCAACGTCCTGACTTTC

v_call: TRBV6-6
clone_size: many
d_call: NA
j_call: TRBJ2-7
cdr3_aa: CASSYSMSGEQYF
cdr3_nt: TGTGCCAGCAGTTACTCGATGAGTGGCGAGCAGTACTTC

v_call: TRBV29-1
clone_size: many
d_call: NA
j_call: TRBJ1-2
cdr3_aa: CSVDEPAGARGYTF
cdr3_nt: TGCAGCGTTGACGAACCTGCTGGGGCGCGTGGCTACACCTTC

v_call: TRBV6-1
clone_size: many
d_call: TRBD1
j_call: TRBJ1-1
cdr3_aa: CASTRGSTEAFF
cdr3_nt: TGTGCCAGTACCAGGGGGTCTACTGAAGCTTTCTTT

v_call: TRBV29-1
clone_size: many
d_call: NA
j_call: TRBJ2-1
cdr3_aa: CSVAQISYNEQFF
cdr3_nt: TGCAGCGTTGCACAAATCTCCTACAATGAGCAGTTCTTC

v_call: TRBV20-1
clone_size: many
d_call: TRBD2
j_call: TRBJ2-1
cdr3_aa: CSAPLAGVGEQFF
cdr3_nt: TGCAGTGCCCCACTAGCGGGAGTAGGTGAGCAGTTCTTC

v_call: TRBV18
clone_size: many
d_call: NA
j_call: TRBJ2-7
cdr3_aa: CASSLTGDSYEQYF
cdr3_nt: TGTGCCAGCTCCCTCACCGGGGACTCCTACGAGCAGTACTTC

v_call: TRBV4-3
clone_size: few
d_call: TRBD1
j_call: TRBJ2-7
cdr3_aa: CASSQDGTAAYEQYF
cdr3_nt: TGCGCCAGCAGCCAAGATGGGACAGCGGCTTACGAGCAGTACTTC

v_call: TRBV6-1
clone_size: NA
d_call: TRBD2
j_call: TRBJ2-5
cdr3_aa: CASYSGRTRETQYF
cdr3_nt: TGTGCCAGCTATAGCGGGAGGACGCGGGAGACCCAGTACTTC

v_call: TRBV12-3/TRBV12-4
clone_size: many
d_call: NA
j_call: TRBJ1-1
cdr3_aa: CASSLGGPMGAFF
cdr3_nt: TGTGCCAGCAGTTTAGGGGGTCCAATGGGGGCTTTCTTT

v_call: TRBV30
clone_size: NA
d_call: NA
j_call: TRBJ1-3
cdr3_aa: CAWSVMLGGDGNTIYF
cdr3_nt: TGTGCCTGGAGTGTAATGCTTGGGGGAGACGGAAACACCATATATTTT

v_call: TRBV4-3
clone_size: NA
d_call: TRBD2
j_call: TRBJ2-7
cdr3_aa: CASSQAGTSGPKGQQYF
cdr3_nt: TGCGCCAGCAGCCAAGCCGGGACTAGCGGCCCGAAAGGGCAGCAGTACTTC

v_call: TRBV20-1
clone_size: many
d_call: NA
j_call: TRBJ2-1
cdr3_aa: CSARAQGGSDHNEQFF
cdr3_nt: TGCAGTGCTAGAGCCCAAGGGGGGTCCGACCACAATGAGCAGTTCTTC

v_call: TRBV29-1
clone_size: NA
d_call: TRBD1
j_call: TRBJ2-1
cdr3_aa: CSVSNEFPGQGYNEQFF
cdr3_nt: TGCAGCGTCTCTAACGAGTTCCCGGGACAGGGTTACAATGAGCAGTTCTTC

v_call: TRBV4-1
clone_size: few
d_call: TRBD1
j_call: TRBJ1-2
cdr3_aa: CASSQETGEGYGYTF
cdr3_nt: TGCGCCAGCAGCCAAGAAACAGGGGAGGGCTATGGCTACACCTTC

v_call: TRBV6-7
clone_size: many
d_call: TRBD2
j_call: TRBJ2-1
cdr3_aa: CASSYSRRGGRSNEQFF
cdr3_nt: TGTGCCAGCAGTTACTCGAGGCGCGGGGGACGCTCCAATGAGCAGTTCTTC

v_call: TRBV20-1
clone_size: many
d_call: NA
j_call: TRBJ1-5
cdr3_aa: CSAAQGGSGQPQHF
cdr3_nt: TGCAGTGCTGCGCAAGGGGGTTCGGGTCAGCCCCAGCATTTT

v_call: TRBV5-1
clone_size: many
d_call: TRBD2
j_call: TRBJ2-1
cdr3_aa: CASSLDPSGPPGNEQFF
cdr3_nt: TGCGCCAGCAGCTTGGACCCTAGCGGGCCCCCAGGGAATGAGCAGTTCTTC

v_call: TRBV12-3/TRBV12-4
clone_size: many
d_call: TRBD2
j_call: TRBJ2-1
cdr3_aa: CASSLGGGDNEQFF
cdr3_nt: TGTGCCAGCAGTTTAGGGGGGGGGGACAATGAGCAGTTCTTC

v_call: TRBV6-1
clone_size: many
d_call: NA
j_call: TRBJ2-3
cdr3_aa: CASRGLAKDTQYF
cdr3_nt: TGTGCCAGCAGGGGCCTGGCGAAAGATACGCAGTATTTT

v_call: TRBV5-8
clone_size: many
d_call: NA
j_call: TRBJ2-1
cdr3_aa: CASSTTYNEQFF
cdr3_nt: TGTGCCAGCAGCACCACTTACAATGAGCAGTTCTTC

v_call: TRBV7-9
clone_size: many
d_call: NA
j_call: TRBJ2-1
cdr3_aa: CASSLAESSSYNEQFF
cdr3_nt: TGTGCCAGCAGCTTAGCAGAAAGTAGCTCCTACAATGAGCAGTTCTTC

v_call: TRBV27
clone_size: many
d_call: NA
j_call: TRBJ2-1
cdr3_aa: CASSSPGRPYNEQFF
cdr3_nt: TGTGCCAGCAGTTCTCCGGGACGCCCCTACAATGAGCAGTTCTTC

v_call: TRBV6-1
clone_size: NA
d_call: NA
j_call: TRBJ1-1
cdr3_aa: CASSRDRVGATEAFF
cdr3_nt: TGTGCCAGCAGTCGAGATCGGGTCGGTGCGACTGAAGCTTTCTTT

v_call: TRBV28
clone_size: few
d_call: NA
j_call: TRBJ1-1
cdr3_aa: CASTSGGEVNTEAFF
cdr3_nt: TGTGCCAGCACCTCCGGGGGGGAAGTGAACACTGAAGCTTTCTTT

v_call: TRBV28
clone_size: many
d_call: NA
j_call: TRBJ2-3
cdr3_aa: CASSFGRTDTQYF
cdr3_nt: TGTGCCAGCAGTTTCGGCCGCACAGATACGCAGTATTTT

v_call: TRBV7-8
clone_size: NA
d_call: NA
j_call: TRBJ2-2
cdr3_aa: CASSGRRAGTGELFF
cdr3_nt: TGTGCCAGCAGCGGGAGGAGGGCCGGGACCGGGGAGCTGTTTTTT

v_call: TRBV20-1
clone_size: NA
d_call: NA
j_call: TRBJ2-1
cdr3_aa: CSARDPPRVYNEQFF
cdr3_nt: TGCAGTGCTAGAGACCCCCCCAGGGTCTACAATGAGCAGTTCTTC

v_call: TRBV4-3
clone_size: many
d_call: TRBD1
j_call: TRBJ2-2
cdr3_aa: CASSQDLGQGRQGGELFF
cdr3_nt: TGCGCCAGCAGCCAAGATCTAGGACAGGGGCGTCAAGGCGGGGAGCTGTTTTTT

v_call: TRBV9
clone_size: NA
d_call: TRBD2
j_call: TRBJ2-2
cdr3_aa: CASSVTTSLTGELFF
cdr3_nt: TGTGCCAGCAGCGTGACGACTAGCCTCACCGGGGAGCTGTTTTTT

v_call: TRBV10-1
clone_size: many
d_call: TRBD2
j_call: TRBJ2-7
cdr3_aa: CASSGLAGGKTPLYEQYF
cdr3_nt: TGCGCCAGCAGTGGGCTAGCGGGGGGCAAGACCCCACTCTACGAGCAGTACTTC

v_call: TRBV9
clone_size: many
d_call: NA
j_call: TRBJ1-1
cdr3_aa: CASSVTGLETEAFF
cdr3_nt: TGTGCCAGCAGCGTAACAGGGCTCGAAACTGAAGCTTTCTTT

v_call: TRBV3-1
clone_size: NA
d_call: TRBD2
j_call: TRBJ2-1
cdr3_aa: CASSQGLAGGRGNEQFF
cdr3_nt: TGTGCCAGCAGCCAAGGACTAGCGGGAGGGCGGGGAAATGAGCAGTTCTTC

v_call: TRBV27
clone_size: few
d_call: TRBD1
j_call: TRBJ2-2
cdr3_aa: CASMTGTVTGELFF
cdr3_nt: TGTGCCAGCATGACAGGGACAGTAACCGGGGAGCTGTTTTTT

v_call: TRBV20-1
clone_size: many
d_call: NA
j_call: TRBJ1-1
cdr3_aa: CSAKSGDTEAFF
cdr3_nt: TGCAGTGCTAAATCCGGGGACACTGAAGCTTTCTTT

v_call: TRBV7-9
clone_size: many
d_call: NA
j_call: TRBJ1-3
cdr3_aa: CASSLEQPGNTIYF
cdr3_nt: TGTGCCAGCAGCTTAGAACAACCTGGAAACACCATATATTTT

v_call: TRBV7-9
clone_size: many
d_call: TRBD2
j_call: TRBJ2-5
cdr3_aa: CASSLETSGAETQYF
cdr3_nt: TGTGCCAGCAGCTTAGAGACTAGCGGGGCAGAGACCCAGTACTTC

v_call: TRBV12-3/TRBV12-4
clone_size: many
d_call: NA
j_call: TRBJ2-7
cdr3_aa: CASSLGTISYF
cdr3_nt: TGTGCCAGCAGCTTGGGTACTATTTCGTACTTC

v_call: TRBV15
clone_size: many
d_call: NA
j_call: TRBJ1-1
cdr3_aa: CATSWGGGLDTEAFF
cdr3_nt: TGTGCCACCAGCTGGGGGGGGGGGCTGGACACTGAAGCTTTCTTT